The 13 T cell receptor beta chains listed next were all sequenced from one sample in a study of cytomegalovirus exposure and HLA in healthy donors (dated 2017 in TCRdb). Library construction relied on the immunoSEQ multiplex PCR assay. A mixture of 60 forward primers for TCR Vbeta segments and 13 reverse primers for TCR Jbeta segments was used in the multiplex PCR. TCRdb limited this immuneACCESS table to in-frame rearrangements with V and J called. A share of clones is missing; checked studies link under half to unresolved V genes, and the rest is unexplained. The sample table on file contains more than 75,000 clones. The ten largest clones add up to 15% of the sample. The sample taken for sequencing was PBMCs. The receptor source for this set is a man aged 45-65 years in good health and CMV-seropositive.

V is TRBV18 and J is TRBJ2-2; D perhaps matches TRBD2 (6 bases). V was clipped by 0 bases and J by 14 bases, with 22 bases between them. Germline lookup yields CDR1 KGHSH and CDR2 LQKENI. The CDR3 length is 16 residues. The CDR3 region is CASSPPEGSSTGILFF. DNA of the CDR3: TGTGCCAGCTCACCACCGGAGGGGAGCTCTACGGGAATCCTGTTTTTT.

This chain links TRBV6-5 with TRBJ2-5; D is uncertain. The J call may be mistaken, given a closer DNA end match to TRBJ2-7. Germline V gene sequence: CDR1 MNHEY, CDR2 SVGAGI. This CDR3 has 15 residues. The CDR3 DNA is TGTGCCAGCAGAGCATCGGGTTTGGATTCCTACGAGCAGTACTTC. Amino acid sequence: CASRASGLDSYEQYF.

This chain connects TRBV29-1 to TRBJ2-7; D gene unclear. The CDR3 runs 12 residues. V lost 2 bases, J lost 2 bases, and 7 bases lay in between. The germline V gene has CDR1 SQVTM and CDR2 ANQGSEA. Written as DNA, the CDR3 is TGCAGCGTTGAAACCCTACCCTACGAGCAGTACTTC. Protein: CSVETLPYEQYF.

This chain connects TRBV15 to TRBJ1-2; TRBD1 is a possible D gene (6 bases). Germline assignment: CDR1 LNHNV and CDR2 YYDKDF (reference sequence). Trimming shortened V by 0 bases and J by 5 bases, and 13 bases separated the two germline ends. This CDR3 contains 15 residues. The CDR3 nucleotides read TGTGCCACCAGCAGAGATCGAGGCAGGGGATATGGCTACACCTTC. This translates into CATSRDRGRGYGYTF.

V usage is TRBV28 and J usage is TRBJ2-6; 7 bases line up with TRBD1. V lost 5 bases, J lost 1 base, and 8 bases stayed unmatched. CDR1 MDHEN and CDR2 SYDVKM come from the germline V gene. CDR3 length equals 17 residues. DNA for the CDR3: TGTGCCAGCAGTGGGGCAGGGGGTAGATCTGGGGCCAACGTCCTGACTTTC. Translation: CASSGAGGRSGANVLTF.

This chain links TRBV2 with TRBJ2-4, with 7 bases matching TRBD1. The V gene's germline CDR1 is SNHLY and CDR2 FYNNEI. This CDR3 region has 15 residues. With 7 bases clipped from V and 4 bases from J, the junction kept 10 bases outside the gene matches. CDR3 sequence reads: CASNFGTDSKNIQYF. CDR3 bases: TGTGCCAGCAACTTCGGGACAGACTCAAAAAACATTCAGTACTTC.

The chain uses TRBV9 and TRBJ1-2; weak D call: TRBD1 (5 bases). V lost 0 bases and J 4 bases, leaving 13 bases between the germline ends. The germline CDR1 and CDR2 sequences are SGDLS and YYNGEE. CDR3 size: 15 residues. The CDR3 coding sequence is TGTGCCAGCAGCGTAGGTTTGGCAGGGTCCTATGGCTACACCTTC. Encoded protein: CASSVGLAGSYGYTF. Using reference TRBV9 and TRBJ1-2 for the parts outside the CDR3, the full variable domain is DSGVTQTPKHLITATGQRVTLRCSPRSGDLSVYWYQQSLDQGLQFLIQYYNGEERAKGNILERFSAQQFPDLHSELNLSSLELGDSALYFCASSVGLAGSYGYTFGSGTRLTVV.

The V and J genes are TRBV6-6 and TRBJ2-1; a possible D gene is TRBD1 (6 bases). With 10 bases removed from V and 7 bases from J, the gap between germline ends came to 17 bases. The CDR3 is made up of 13 amino acids. Germline CDR1 and CDR2: MNHNY and SVGAGI (reference sequence). CDR3 residues: CATLETGKNEQFF. CDR3 in DNA: TGTGCCACCTTGGAGACAGGCAAAAATGAGCAGTTCTTC.

The chain employs TRBV5-1 and TRBJ1-1; TRBD1 matches 8 bases. This CDR3 has 15 amino acids. Germline V gene lookup returns CDR1 SGHRS and CDR2 YFSETQ. V was pared by 4 bases and J by 1 base, with 6 bases of the junction left unmatched. The CDR3 nucleotides are TGCGCCAGCAGCGGGCCGACAGGGGCGAACACTGAAGCTTTCTTT. Residues: CASSGPTGANTEAFF.

J is TRBJ2-1 and V is TRBV4-2; possible D gene TRBD1, 6 bases. Trimming took 0 bases from V and 9 from J, leaving 15 bases between them. There are 15 residues in the CDR3. Germline values: CDR1 LGHNA, CDR2 YNFKEQ. The CDR3 reads CASSQDWAGEFEQFF. CDR3 nucleotides: TGTGCCAGCAGCCAAGATTGGGCAGGGGAGTTTGAGCAGTTCTTC.

CDR3 bases: TGTGCCTGGATGTTCGGGAGTAACACCGGGGAGCTGTTTTTT. Amino acid sequence: CAWMFGSNTGELFF. The chain couples TRBV30 to TRBJ2-2; a possible D gene is TRBD2 (6 bases). Looked up from germline, CDR1 is GTSNPN and CDR2 is SVGIG (reference sequence). The V end was cut by 4 bases, the J end by 2 bases, with 11 bases between. The CDR3 consists of 14 residues.

The rearrangement joins TRBV15 to TRBJ2-1; 10 bases are a match to TRBD2. Germline V CDR1 and CDR2: LNHNV, YYDKDF (reference sequence). The V segment lost 1 base and the J segment 10 bases; nucleotides outside the gene matches: 7. This CDR3 region has 15 residues. Here the CDR3 DNA reads TGTGCCACCAGCAGAGCGTCTAGCGGGAGCCGGGAGCAGTTCTTC. Protein: CATSRASSGSREQFF. The full variable domain, with the rest looked up from reference TRBV15 and TRBJ2-1, is DAMVIQNPRYQVTQFGKPVTLSCSQTLNHNVMYWYQQKSSQAPKLLFHYYDKDFNNEADTPDNFQSRRPNTSFCFLDIRSPGLGDTAMYLCATSRASSGSREQFFGPGTRLTVL.

The chain joins TRBV7-9 to TRBJ2-7, with a possible D match to TRBD1 (5 bases). CDR3 size: 13 residues. Trimming took off 4 bases at V and 2 bases at J, with 9 bases between the two ends. Germline-derived CDR1 and CDR2 are SEHNR and FQNEAQ (reference sequence). CDR3 sequence: CASSSATAYEQYF. CDR3 coding DNA: TGTGCCAGCAGCTCAGCGACAGCCTACGAGCAGTACTTC.